This record covers a single T cell receptor beta chain. No antigen is known for it. This sample's treatment: around 19 received Ad26.COV2.S at low or high dose, single or two shots; about 5 received placebo; per-sample allocation not given. Sampling was performed 63 days after the first vaccine or placebo injection. An adult donor aged 18-55 years was enrolled in Boston. Generated by immunoSEQ multiplex PCR, the TCRdb table keeps only in-frame clones and is missing some. This table holds 300,000 to 400,000 clones, roughly 81% found once. This sample stems from a study of Ad26.COV2.S vaccination and SARS-CoV-2 variants. Findings and limits, study-wide: Vaccinees reportedly had broad spike-specific CD8+ and CD4+ T cell responses. Spike-specific TCR breadth was greater in vaccine than placebo recipients.

CDR3 length: 14 amino acids. V was shortened by 5 bases and J by 0 bases, with 10 bases between the two germline ends. Per germline, CDR1 SEHNR and CDR2 FQNEAQ (reference sequence). The chain is built from TRBV7-9 and TRBJ1-2; tentatively, D is TRBD1 (5 bases). The sequence was obtained from a person aged 18-65 years who received the Ad26.COV2.S COVID-19 vaccine or a placebo. Sequenced material: peripheral blood, taken in a trial of Ad26.COV2.S vaccine versus placebo. The CDR3 reads CASSGREANYGYTF. In DNA, the CDR3 is TGTGCCAGCAGCGGCAGGGAGGCTAACTATGGCTACACCTTC.